The 19 T cell receptor beta chains below were found in one sample sequenced in a study of blood T cell repertoires in COVID-19. Repertoires were generated with immunoSEQ multiplex PCR, while TCRdb's copy carries only in-frame clones and drops some. The table records about 250,000 clones, roughly 87% of them present only once. The source material was peripheral blood. The source of these receptors is a woman between 40 and 50 years old who had recovered from COVID-19.

The chain recombines TRBV2 with TRBJ2-5; no firm D call. The CDR3 is made up of 13 amino acids. Germline lookup yields CDR1 SNHLY and CDR2 FYNNEI. V dropped 5 bases and J dropped 5 bases, with 12 bases sitting between them. In DNA, the CDR3 is TGTGCCAGCAGTCGTGTACGGGTGGAGACCCAGTACTTC. It is translated as CASSRVRVETQYF.

This chain links TRBV30 with TRBJ2-3; 12 bases match TRBD2. The CDR3 is made up of 13 amino acids. CDR1 and CDR2 from the germline V gene are GTSNPN and SVGIG (reference sequence). V was pared by 5 bases and J by 3 bases, with 0 bases of the junction left unmatched. CDR3 nucleotides: TGTGCCTGGGGGACTAGCGGGACAGATACGCAGTATTTT. This encodes CAWGTSGTDTQYF.

The chain links TRBV19 to TRBJ2-3; 8 bases are a match to TRBD2. The J segment lost 2 bases and the V segment lost 4 bases, leaving 5 bases of the junction unmatched. Germline assignment: CDR1 LNHDA and CDR2 SQIVND (reference sequence). The CDR3 is 15 amino acids. The CDR3 region is CASSTLAEYTDTQYF. For the CDR3, the DNA is TGTGCCAGTAGTACACTAGCGGAGTACACAGATACGCAGTATTTT.

The genes are TRBV2 and TRBJ1-1; 9 positions agree with TRBD1. The CDR3 has 15 residues. The germline V gene encodes CDR1 SNHLY and CDR2 FYNNEI. Trimming at V came to 2 bases and at J to 1 base, leaving 2 bases not matched to a gene. CDR3 in amino acids: CASSERQGENTEAFF. As DNA, the CDR3 is TGTGCCAGCAGTGAAAGACAGGGGGAGAACACTGAAGCTTTCTTT.

The chain recombines TRBV28 with TRBJ2-7; maybe TRBD1 (6 bases). The CDR3 runs to 16 residues. V was shortened by 7 bases and J by 2 bases, with 21 bases between the two germline ends. Germline lookup yields CDR1 MDHEN and CDR2 SYDVKM. The CDR3 loop is CASTPNLGQLTYEQYF. The CDR3 DNA reads as TGTGCCAGCACTCCAAACCTCGGACAGCTGACCTACGAGCAGTACTTC. Full variable domain (missing parts from reference TRBV28 and TRBJ2-7): DVKVTQSSRYLVKRTGEKVFLECVQDMDHENMFWYRQDPGLGLRLIYFSYDVKMKEKGDIPEGYSVSREKKERFSLILESASTNQTSMYLCASTPNLGQLTYEQYFGPGTRLTVT.

This clone has a single count. The chain recombines TRBV2 with TRBJ1-5; D remains ambiguous. V shed 11 bases and J shed 2 bases, with 7 bases lying between them. This CDR3 has 11 residues. CDR1 and CDR2 from the germline V gene are SNHLY and FYNNEI. CDR3 in DNA: TGTGCCTCCGGGGGCAATCAGCCCCAGCATTTT. This encodes CASGGNQPQHF.

The J gene is TRBJ2-1, the V gene TRBV28; D is perhaps TRBD1 (6 bases). CDR1 is MDHEN and CDR2 is SYDVKM in the germline V gene. This CDR3 is 15 amino acids long. The ends were cut back, 6 bases at V and 5 bases at J, with 17 bases in the middle. CDR3 sequence (DNA): TGTGCCAGCAGCCTTGCCGGGACATCCCACAATGAGCAGTTCTTC. Its translation is CASSLAGTSHNEQFF.

The chain recombines TRBV18 with TRBJ2-7; perhaps TRBD1 as D (5 bases). In germline, CDR1 is KGHSH, CDR2 LQKENI. The CDR3 is 15 amino acids. Trimming took 6 bases from V and 0 from J, leaving 15 bases between them. CDR3 loop: CASSPSRAHSYEQYF. For the CDR3, the DNA is TGTGCCAGCTCCCCCTCCAGGGCCCACTCCTACGAGCAGTACTTC.

V gene TRBV7-2 combines with J gene TRBJ2-7; D gene ambiguous. The CDR3 is 13 residues long. Deletions cut 4 bases from V and 4 bases from J, with 11 bases between. Germline CDR1 is SGHTA and CDR2 is FQGNSA. The CDR3 DNA follows: TGTGCCAGCAGCTCCTCCTCGGGTTACGAGCAGTACGTC. It specifies CASSSSSGYEQYV.

V is TRBV4-1 and J is TRBJ2-2; 12 bases fit TRBD2. Trimming took 3 bases from V and 7 from J; bases not matched to a gene: 3. The CDR3 is 15 amino acids. In germline, CDR1 is MGHRA, CDR2 YSYEKL. CDR3 sequence (DNA): TGCGCCAGCAGCCACCTAGCGGGAGGGATCGGGGAGCTGTTTTTT. Residues: CASSHLAGGIGELFF.

The V gene is TRBV2, the J gene TRBJ2-3, with no clear D. CDR1 and CDR2 (germline): SNHLY, FYNNEI. This CDR3 is built from 14 residues. Trimming left V 2 bases short and J 3 bases short, with 9 bases between. CDR3 protein: CASSELLLTDTQYF. The CDR3 DNA reads TGTGCCAGCAGTGAACTACTATTAACAGATACGCAGTATTTT.

The rearrangement joins TRBV28 to TRBJ2-1; D is possibly TRBD2 (5 bases). This CDR3 region has 13 residues. Trimming shortened V by 6 bases and J by 6 bases, and 12 bases separated the two germline ends. Germline-derived CDR1 and CDR2 are MDHEN and SYDVKM. The CDR3 loop is CASRLTMFNEQFF. The CDR3 DNA follows: TGTGCCAGCAGATTGACTATGTTCAATGAGCAGTTCTTC. The complete variable domain, with remaining parts taken from reference TRBV28 and TRBJ2-1, reads DVKVTQSSRYLVKRTGEKVFLECVQDMDHENMFWYRQDPGLGLRLIYFSYDVKMKEKGDIPEGYSVSREKKERFSLILESASTNQTSMYLCASRLTMFNEQFFGPGTRLTVL.

CDR3 coding DNA: TGTGCCACCAGTGATTTCGCCGGGACAGGGGGGGATGAGCAGTTCTTC. Translation gives CATSDFAGTGGDEQFF. The V and J genes are TRBV24-1 and TRBJ2-1; 11 bases map to TRBD1. The CDR3 is 16 residues long. With 1 base clipped from V and 8 bases from J, the junction kept 6 bases outside the gene matches. Germline CDR1 reads KGHDR; CDR2 reads SFDVKD.

The CDR3 is CASSSRLAGGGVAKNIQYF. The CDR3 coding sequence is TGTGCCAGCAGCTCTCGACTAGCGGGAGGGGGGGTAGCCAAAAACATTCAGTACTTC. The chain uses TRBV11-3 and TRBJ2-4; 14 bases are a match to TRBD2. J lost 0 bases, V lost 4 bases, and 8 bases had no gene match. CDR1 is SGHNT and CDR2 is YENEEA in the germline V gene. CDR3 size: 19 residues.

This chain connects TRBV27 to TRBJ2-7; D is unclear. CDR1 and CDR2 (germline): MNHEY, SMNVEV (reference sequence). This CDR3 region has 12 residues. Trimming took 8 bases from V and 7 from J, leaving 15 bases between them. CDR3 amino acids: CASWARKDEQYV. The CDR3 coding sequence is TGTGCCAGCTGGGCCAGGAAGGATGAGCAGTACGTC.

The chain joins TRBV11-3 to TRBJ2-5, with TRBD1 matching 8 bases. Germline V lookup: CDR1 SGHNT, CDR2 YENEEA. V was clipped by 0 bases and J by 4 bases; unmatched bases: 4. The CDR3 sequence is 15 residues long. The DNA for the CDR3 is TGTGCCAGCAGCTTAGAGACAGGGGAGCGAGAGACCCAGTACTTC. Translated: CASSLETGERETQYF.

The gene calls are TRBV12-5 and TRBJ1-1; 9 bases are shared with TRBD1. The CDR3 runs to 13 residues. After removal of 4 bases from V and 5 bases from J, the junction contained 2 bases not matched to a gene. Germline loops: CDR1 LGHNT, CDR2 FRNRAP. CDR3 in amino acids: CASGWGQGTEAFF. CDR3 DNA sequence: TGTGCTAGTGGTTGGGGACAGGGAACTGAAGCTTTCTTT.

The CDR3 reads CASSYGGVETQYF. CDR3 DNA sequence: TGTGCCAGCAGTTATGGGGGGGTGGAGACCCAGTACTTC. V gene TRBV12-3 or TRBV12-4 combines with J gene TRBJ2-5, with 7 bases matching TRBD2. This CDR3 is built from 13 residues. J lost 5 bases, V lost 4 bases, and 4 bases had no gene match.

V usage is TRBV20-1 and J usage is TRBJ1-6; 7 bases agree with TRBD1. V shed 3 bases, J shed 10 bases, and the junction held 9 bases outside the gene matches. Germline CDR1 and CDR2: DFQATT and SNEGSKA (reference sequence). The CDR3 length is 14 residues. The CDR3 is CSASRQGVGSPLHF. The CDR3 DNA follows: TGCAGTGCTAGTCGACAGGGCGTGGGCTCACCCCTCCACTTT.